Sequencing of this T cell receptor beta chain was carried out in a study of blood T cell repertoires in COVID-19. Germline CDR1 SGHKS, CDR2 YYEKEE (reference sequence). Trimming cost V 0 bases and J 4 bases; bases outside gene matches: 4. This CDR3 has 16 amino acids. This clone came up a few times. Libraries were prepared by immunoSEQ multiplex PCR; TCRdb keeps only in-frame clonotypes and omits some of them. The sample lists approximately 200,000 clones; roughly four fifths were seen once. Specimen: PBMCs or T cells enriched from blood (not recorded which). This chain uses TRBV5-5 with TRBJ1-5, with 10 nucleotides matching TRBD1. The receptor was isolated from a woman in her thirties or forties with acute COVID-19. The CDR3 protein is CASSLGWTGGNQPQHF. The CDR3, as DNA: TGTGCCAGCAGCTTGGGGTGGACAGGGGGGAATCAGCCCCAGCATTTT. The full variable domain, with the rest looked up from reference TRBV5-5 and TRBJ1-5, is DAGVTQSPTHLIKTRGQQVTLRCSPISGHKSVSWYQQVLGQGPQFIFQYYEKEERGRGNFPDRFSARQFPNYSSELNVNALLLGDSALYLCASSLGWTGGNQPQHFGDGTRLSIL.